A selection of T cell receptor beta chains follows, all from one sample in a study of blood T cell repertoires in COVID-19. The data were produced by immunoSEQ multiplex PCR, yet TCRdb's version contains in-frame clones alone and is incomplete. Among around 190,000 clones listed, 75% to 85% were seen once. Sequenced material: PBMCs or T cells enriched from blood (not recorded which). The receptors originated from a woman aged 45-65 years with acute COVID-19. Both conserved end residues are part of each CDR3. A D gene is named only where the DNA matches it firmly. The size of a clone is reported for some rows only, either as once, few or many, or as a class for expanded clones.

abundance: -
j_gene: TRBJ2-1
d_gene: TRBD1
v_gene: TRBV14
len: 14
CDR3aa: CASSHWGQAVEQFF
CDR3nt: TGTGCCAGCAGCCATTGGGGACAGGCGGTTGAGCAGTTCTTC

abundance: -
j_gene: TRBJ1-3
d_gene: TRBD1
v_gene: TRBV30
len: 13
CDR3aa: CAWGGTGGNTIYF
CDR3nt: TGTGCCTGGGGCGGGACAGGAGGAAACACCATATATTTT

abundance: few
j_gene: TRBJ1-2
d_gene: -
v_gene: TRBV7-8
len: 18
CDR3aa: CASSLVGSAGSPNYGYTF
CDR3nt: TGTGCCAGCAGCTTAGTTGGTTCCGCAGGGTCGCCAAACTATGGCTACACCTTC

abundance: -
j_gene: TRBJ1-1
d_gene: -
v_gene: TRBV10-1
len: 14
CDR3aa: CASRGGQTNTEAFF
CDR3nt: TGCGCCAGCAGGGGGGGGCAGACGAACACTGAAGCTTTCTTT

abundance: few
j_gene: TRBJ1-4
d_gene: -
v_gene: TRBV5-1
len: 14
CDR3aa: CASSSQATNEKLFF
CDR3nt: TGCGCCAGCAGCTCACAGGCAACTAATGAAAAACTGTTTTTT

abundance: -
j_gene: TRBJ2-1
d_gene: -
v_gene: TRBV19
len: 14
CDR3aa: CASSIKGPRDEQFF
CDR3nt: TGTGCCAGTAGTATTAAGGGGCCACGGGATGAGCAGTTCTTC

abundance: -
j_gene: TRBJ1-5
d_gene: -
v_gene: TRBV6-1
len: 14
CDR3aa: CASSDRESYQPQHF
CDR3nt: TGTGCCAGCAGTGACAGGGAATCTTATCAGCCCCAGCATTTT

abundance: -
j_gene: TRBJ1-2
d_gene: TRBD1
v_gene: TRBV5-1
len: 14
CDR3aa: CASSLIDRAYGYTF
CDR3nt: TGCGCCAGCAGTTTAATAGACAGGGCCTATGGCTACACCTTC

abundance: once
j_gene: TRBJ2-3
d_gene: TRBD2
v_gene: TRBV6-5
len: 16
CDR3aa: CASSYSGTSLADTQYF
CDR3nt: TGTGCCAGCAGTTACTCAGGGACTAGCCTAGCAGATACGCAGTATTTT

abundance: -
j_gene: TRBJ1-6
d_gene: -
v_gene: TRBV6-6
len: 16
CDR3aa: CASGGLDSSYNSPLHF
CDR3nt: TGTGCCAGCGGGGGCCTGGACAGCTCCTATAATTCACCCCTCCACTTT

abundance: -
j_gene: TRBJ2-5
d_gene: TRBD2
v_gene: TRBV3-1/TRBV3-2
len: 17
CDR3aa: CASRLTSGAPRKETQYF
CDR3nt: TGTGCCAGCAGACTGACTAGCGGGGCACCCCGTAAAGAGACCCAGTACTTC

abundance: -
j_gene: TRBJ1-1
d_gene: TRBD1
v_gene: TRBV28
len: 14
CDR3aa: CASRNGQGNTEAFF
CDR3nt: TGTGCCAGCAGGAACGGACAGGGGAACACTGAAGCTTTCTTT

abundance: -
j_gene: TRBJ1-2
d_gene: TRBD1
v_gene: TRBV5-8
len: 15
CDR3aa: CASSWTGGGNYGYTF
CDR3nt: TGTGCCAGCAGCTGGACAGGGGGCGGAAACTATGGCTACACCTTC

abundance: -
j_gene: TRBJ2-3
d_gene: TRBD1
v_gene: TRBV18
len: 16
CDR3aa: CASSGDGTGSTDTQYF
CDR3nt: TGTGCCAGCTCAGGGGATGGGACAGGCAGCACAGATACGCAGTATTTT

abundance: -
j_gene: TRBJ1-6
d_gene: -
v_gene: TRBV14
len: 17
CDR3aa: CASSQDRDRSYNSPLHF
CDR3nt: TGTGCCAGCAGCCAAGACCGGGATCGGTCCTATAATTCACCCCTCCACTTT

abundance: -
j_gene: TRBJ2-2
d_gene: -
v_gene: TRBV5-1
len: 15
CDR3aa: CASSLAVRDTGELFF
CDR3nt: TGCGCCAGCAGCTTGGCCGTCAGGGACACCGGGGAGCTGTTTTTT

abundance: -
j_gene: TRBJ1-5
d_gene: -
v_gene: TRBV2
len: 14
CDR3aa: CASPTGGSNQPQHF
CDR3nt: TGTGCCAGTCCGACAGGCGGTAGCAATCAGCCCCAGCATTTT

abundance: -
j_gene: TRBJ2-2
d_gene: TRBD1
v_gene: TRBV6-5
len: 12
CDR3aa: CATWTGDGELFF
CDR3nt: TGTGCCACTTGGACAGGGGACGGGGAGCTGTTTTTT

abundance: once
j_gene: TRBJ2-1
d_gene: TRBD2
v_gene: TRBV7-8
len: 13
CDR3aa: CASSLRGGREQFF
CDR3nt: TGTGCCAGCAGCTTGCGGGGGGGCCGGGAGCAGTTCTTC

abundance: -
j_gene: TRBJ2-5
d_gene: -
v_gene: TRBV18
len: 15
CDR3aa: CASSPAGRGRETQYF
CDR3nt: TGTGCCAGCTCACCAGCCGGACGAGGGAGGGAGACCCAGTACTTC

abundance: -
j_gene: TRBJ1-6
d_gene: TRBD1
v_gene: TRBV12-3/TRBV12-4
len: 13
CDR3aa: CASRRTGNSPLHF
CDR3nt: TGTGCCAGCAGAAGGACAGGGAATTCACCCCTCCACTTT

abundance: -
j_gene: TRBJ1-1
d_gene: TRBD1
v_gene: TRBV27
len: 13
CDR3aa: CASSSRQGAGAFF
CDR3nt: TGTGCCAGCAGTTCGCGACAGGGGGCTGGAGCTTTCTTT

abundance: -
j_gene: TRBJ1-3
d_gene: -
v_gene: TRBV5-1
len: 16
CDR3aa: CASSSRQSSSGNTIYF
CDR3nt: TGCGCCAGCAGCTCACGACAGAGCTCCTCTGGAAACACCATATATTTT

abundance: many
j_gene: TRBJ1-5
d_gene: -
v_gene: TRBV28
len: 12
CDR3aa: CASLSENQPQHF
CDR3nt: TGTGCCAGCCTCTCGGAGAATCAGCCCCAGCATTTT

abundance: few
j_gene: TRBJ1-2
d_gene: -
v_gene: TRBV30
len: 13
CDR3aa: CAWSAPFDYGYTF
CDR3nt: TGTGCCTGGAGCGCGCCGTTTGACTATGGCTACACCTTC

abundance: -
j_gene: TRBJ1-1
d_gene: -
v_gene: TRBV5-1
len: 15
CDR3aa: CASSLAAGANTEAFF
CDR3nt: TGCGCCAGCAGCTTGGCTGCAGGGGCGAACACTGAAGCTTTCTTT

abundance: few
j_gene: TRBJ1-5
d_gene: -
v_gene: TRBV7-9
len: 14
CDR3aa: CASSFGGANQPQHF
CDR3nt: TGTGCCAGCAGCTTTGGGGGGGCCAATCAGCCCCAGCATTTT

abundance: -
j_gene: TRBJ2-3
d_gene: -
v_gene: TRBV6-4
len: 13
CDR3aa: CASSARYTDTQYF
CDR3nt: TGTGCCAGCAGTGCGAGGTACACAGATACGCAGTATTTT

abundance: few
j_gene: TRBJ1-4
d_gene: -
v_gene: TRBV5-1
len: 13
CDR3aa: CASSPSTDEKLFF
CDR3nt: TGCGCCAGCAGCCCCTCGACAGACGAAAAACTGTTTTTT

abundance: -
j_gene: TRBJ1-3
d_gene: -
v_gene: TRBV4-1
len: 15
CDR3aa: CASSQLTGYGNTIYF
CDR3nt: TGCGCCAGCAGCCAGCTGACAGGTTACGGAAACACCATATATTTT

abundance: -
j_gene: TRBJ2-1
d_gene: TRBD2
v_gene: TRBV5-1
len: 18
CDR3aa: CASSQNYWTSGFYNEQFF
CDR3nt: TGCGCCAGCAGCCAAAACTATTGGACTAGCGGGTTTTACAATGAGCAGTTCTTC

abundance: -
j_gene: TRBJ1-4
d_gene: -
v_gene: TRBV7-9
len: 13
CDR3aa: CASSPDRNEKLFF
CDR3nt: TGTGCCAGCAGCCCCGACAGAAATGAAAAACTGTTTTTT

abundance: -
j_gene: TRBJ1-1
d_gene: -
v_gene: TRBV3-1/TRBV3-2
len: 14
CDR3aa: CASSQEWRLDWAFF
CDR3nt: TGTGCCAGCAGCCAAGAATGGAGGCTAGACTGGGCTTTCTTT

abundance: few
j_gene: TRBJ1-2
d_gene: -
v_gene: TRBV28
len: 16
CDR3aa: CASSRNPTGTFRGYTF
CDR3nt: TGTGCCAGCAGCCGAAACCCGACAGGAACCTTTAGGGGCTACACCTTC

abundance: -
j_gene: TRBJ1-3
d_gene: -
v_gene: TRBV3-1/TRBV3-2
len: 14
CDR3aa: CASTPAGDGNTIYF
CDR3nt: TGTGCCAGCACCCCCGCGGGGGATGGAAACACCATATATTTT

abundance: -
j_gene: TRBJ2-5
d_gene: -
v_gene: TRBV7-2
len: 15
CDR3aa: CASQPTGGAGKTQYF
CDR3nt: TGTGCCAGCCAGCCTACTGGGGGGGCGGGAAAGACCCAGTACTTC

abundance: -
j_gene: TRBJ2-4
d_gene: TRBD2
v_gene: TRBV28
len: 15
CDR3aa: CASSPPGGTKNIQYF
CDR3nt: TGTGCCAGCAGTCCCCCGGGGGGGACCAAAAACATTCAGTACTTC

abundance: -
j_gene: TRBJ1-5
d_gene: TRBD1
v_gene: TRBV5-1
len: 13
CDR3aa: CASSFRGEQPQHF
CDR3nt: TGCGCCAGCAGCTTCAGGGGGGAGCAGCCCCAGCATTTT

abundance: few
j_gene: TRBJ1-1
d_gene: -
v_gene: TRBV7-8
len: 13
CDR3aa: CASSLDEGDEAFF
CDR3nt: TGTGCCAGCAGCTTAGACGAGGGGGATGAAGCTTTCTTT

abundance: -
j_gene: TRBJ1-1
d_gene: -
v_gene: TRBV2
len: 17
CDR3aa: CASSEAGDSALNTEAFF
CDR3nt: TGTGCCAGCAGTGAAGCCGGGGATTCCGCCCTGAACACTGAAGCTTTCTTT

abundance: -
j_gene: TRBJ2-5
d_gene: -
v_gene: TRBV19
len: 14
CDR3aa: CASSPNPRGETQYF
CDR3nt: TGTGCCAGTAGTCCTAATCCCAGGGGAGAGACCCAGTACTTC

abundance: -
j_gene: TRBJ1-5
d_gene: -
v_gene: TRBV19
len: 15
CDR3aa: CASSSLRTADQPQHF
CDR3nt: TGTGCCAGTAGTTCATTACGGACAGCGGATCAGCCCCAGCATTTT

abundance: -
j_gene: TRBJ1-1
d_gene: -
v_gene: TRBV19
len: 17
CDR3aa: CASSIPPDRPMNTEAFF
CDR3nt: TGTGCCAGTAGTATACCCCCGGACAGACCTATGAACACTGAAGCTTTCTTT

abundance: -
j_gene: TRBJ1-5
d_gene: TRBD1
v_gene: TRBV5-3
len: 12
CDR3aa: CARRRTGPAGHF
CDR3nt: TGTGCCAGAAGACGGACAGGGCCGGCGGGGCATTTT

abundance: -
j_gene: TRBJ2-3
d_gene: -
v_gene: TRBV5-4
len: 15
CDR3aa: CASSLEQRFTDTQYF
CDR3nt: TGTGCCAGCAGCTTGGAGCAGCGGTTCACAGATACGCAGTATTTT

abundance: once
j_gene: TRBJ1-4
d_gene: TRBD1
v_gene: TRBV6-2/TRBV6-3
len: 14
CDR3aa: CASSYDRVFGKLFF
CDR3nt: TGTGCCAGCAGTTATGACAGGGTTTTTGGAAAACTGTTTTTT

abundance: few
j_gene: TRBJ1-3
d_gene: -
v_gene: TRBV3-1/TRBV3-2
len: 15
CDR3aa: CASSPPGVSGNTIYF
CDR3nt: TGTGCCAGCAGCCCCCCGGGAGTCTCTGGAAACACCATATATTTT

abundance: -
j_gene: TRBJ1-2
d_gene: TRBD1
v_gene: TRBV4-1
len: 17
CDR3aa: CASSFRGQATSNYGYTF
CDR3nt: TGCGCCAGCAGCTTTAGGGGACAGGCGACCTCTAACTATGGCTACACCTTC